The sequence of this TCR beta chain was determined in a study of metastatic and nonmetastatic thyroid tumors. Study-level background: Repertoire comparisons spanned blood and tumor or nodule tissue from malignant and benign thyroid patients.

Every patient was untreated before thyroid surgery. TCRdb re-called the PCR reads with MiXCR. The sample gives roughly 40,000 clones, about 15% of which show up once; around 6.6% is in the top ten. The CDR3 consists of 14 residues. From germline, CDR1 is GTSNPN and CDR2 SVGIG (reference sequence). Trimming removed 2 bases from V and 6 bases from J; junction bases left unmatched: 4. There are many counts of this clone. V is TRBV30 and J is TRBJ1-5; the match to TRBD1 covers 10 bases. Material: blood. The TCR sequence derives from a male donor with papillary thyroid cancer or a benign thyroid nodule (not recorded which). Some clones in this sample may be carry-over from other donors' samples. Here the CDR3 reads CAWSPDRGTQPQHF. The CDR3 coding sequence is TGTGCCTGGAGTCCGGACAGGGGGACTCAGCCCCAGCATTTT.